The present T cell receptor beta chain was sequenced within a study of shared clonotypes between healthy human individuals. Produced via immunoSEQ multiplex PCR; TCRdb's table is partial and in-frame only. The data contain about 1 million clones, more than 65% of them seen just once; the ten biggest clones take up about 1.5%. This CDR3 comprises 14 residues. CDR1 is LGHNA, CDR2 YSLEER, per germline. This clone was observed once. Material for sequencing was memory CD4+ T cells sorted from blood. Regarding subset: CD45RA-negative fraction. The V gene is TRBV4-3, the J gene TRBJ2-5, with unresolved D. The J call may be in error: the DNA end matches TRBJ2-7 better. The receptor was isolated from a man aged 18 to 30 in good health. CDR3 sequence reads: CASSQNLLRGEQYF. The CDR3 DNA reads TGCGCCAGCAGCCAAAACCTACTCCGTGGCGAGCAGTACTTC.